These 24 T cell receptor beta chains were sequenced from one sample in a study of blood T cell repertoires in COVID-19. Clones were read by immunoSEQ multiplex PCR, and TCRdb kept only the in-frame ones, dropping some. The sample holds some 190,000 clones, around 84% seen once. Sequencing used peripheral blood. These TCRs come from a human donor in a cohort sampled during active COVID-19.

This chain connects TRBV5-5 to TRBJ1-5, with D possibly TRBD1 on 5 matching bases. The CDR3 spans 14 residues. V was pared by 2 bases and J by 6 bases, with 12 bases between. Germline V gene sequence: CDR1 SGHKS, CDR2 YYEKEE (reference sequence). The CDR3 DNA follows: TGTGCCAGCAGCTTACAGGCAGTCGGTCAGCCCCAGCATTTT. Its protein product is CASSLQAVGQPQHF.

This clone is a singleton in its sample. This chain connects TRBV24-1 to TRBJ2-1; D is perhaps TRBD2 (6 bases). The germline V and J ends were trimmed by 5 bases and 0 bases, with 13 bases remaining between them. There are 16 residues in the CDR3. CDR1 and CDR2 (germline): KGHDR, SFDVKD. CDR3 amino acids: CATSASDGSSYNEQFF. DNA for the CDR3: TGTGCCACCAGTGCTTCGGACGGGAGCTCCTACAATGAGCAGTTCTTC.

Here the CDR3 DNA reads TGTGCCAGCAGCTTCGTCGACAGGGTACACGAGCAGTACTTC. Protein: CASSFVDRVHEQYF. The chain combines TRBV6-5 with TRBJ2-7, with 7 positions matching TRBD1. The CDR3 consists of 14 residues. V shed 6 bases and J 5 bases; nucleotides not matched to a gene: 10. Germline V lookup: CDR1 MNHEY, CDR2 SVGAGI.

CDR3 sequence (DNA): TGTGCCAGCAGCAGAGGCACTGAAGCTTTCTTT. The encoded protein is CASSRGTEAFF. The chain recombines TRBV12-3 or TRBV12-4 with TRBJ1-1; D remains unclear. Trimming took off 6 bases at V and 4 bases at J, with 6 bases between the two ends. The CDR3 is 11 residues long.

A single count supports this clone. The rearrangement links TRBV19 to TRBJ2-2, with D possibly being TRBD2 (5 bases). The CDR3 has 17 residues. Trimming pared 6 bases from V and 5 bases from J, leaving 22 bases between. Germline V gene sequence: CDR1 LNHDA, CDR2 SQIVND (reference sequence). The CDR3 sequence is CASSPTAGPLGTGELFF. The CDR3 DNA is TGTGCCAGTAGCCCAACGGCGGGCCCCCTAGGAACCGGGGAGCTGTTTTTT.

CDR3 sequence (DNA): TGTGCCAGTAGATCTAGCGGGGGGTTCTCCTACAATGAGCAGTTCTTC. Protein: CASRSSGGFSYNEQFF. J is TRBJ2-1 and V is TRBV19, with 11 bases identical to TRBD2. Unmatched junction bases numbered 4, after V lost 6 bases and J lost 0 bases. Germline loops: CDR1 LNHDA, CDR2 SQIVND (reference sequence). This CDR3 has 16 residues.

J is TRBJ1-6 and V is TRBV6-1; D unresolved. Germline CDR1 and CDR2: MNHNS and SASEGT. V gave up 3 bases and J gave up 10 bases, with 13 bases separating them. The CDR3 has 14 amino acids. CDR3 sequence reads: CASSDAERKSPLHF. The CDR3 DNA sequence: TGTGCCAGCAGTGACGCGGAACGGAAATCACCCCTCCACTTT.

V is TRBV5-1 and J is TRBJ1-6; perhaps TRBD1 as D (5 bases). V lost 4 bases and J 0 bases, leaving 11 bases between the germline ends. This CDR3 contains 16 residues. Per germline, CDR1 SGHRS and CDR2 YFSETQ. CDR3 in amino acids: CASSLHDSSYNSPLHF. As DNA, the CDR3 is TGCGCCAGCAGCCTACACGACAGCTCCTATAATTCACCCCTCCACTTT.

The rearrangement links TRBV19 to TRBJ2-7; 8 bases fit TRBD1. The CDR3 totals 13 residues. V trimming: 5 bases; J trimming: 3 bases; junction bases outside the gene matches: 3. CDR1 and CDR2 (germline): LNHDA, SQIVND (reference sequence). This CDR3 is CASSLGQGYEQYF. CDR3 nucleotide sequence: TGTGCCAGTAGTCTAGGACAGGGCTACGAGCAGTACTTC. Supplemented by reference TRBV19 and TRBJ2-7, the full variable domain reads DGGITQSPKYLFRKEGQNVTLSCEQNLNHDAMYWYRQDPGQGLRLIYYSQIVNDFQKGDIAEGYSVSREKKESFPLTVTSAQKNPTAFYLCASSLGQGYEQYFGPGTRLTVT.

This clone came up a few times. The chain combines TRBV28 with TRBJ1-2, with D tentatively TRBD1 (6 bases). CDR1 MDHEN and CDR2 SYDVKM come from the germline V gene. The CDR3 runs 14 residues. The ends were cut back, 8 bases at V and 3 bases at J, with 16 bases in the middle. This CDR3 is CASVGVDRYYGYTF. In DNA, the CDR3 is TGTGCCAGCGTAGGAGTCGACAGGTACTATGGCTACACCTTC.

The chain is built from TRBV24-1 and TRBJ2-6; D is possibly TRBD1 (5 bases). The CDR3 has 18 amino acids. Trimming cost V 8 bases and J 0 bases, with 19 bases left between them. Germline V gene lookup returns CDR1 KGHDR and CDR2 SFDVKD. CDR3 protein: CATNPQVEWNSGANVLTF. The CDR3 DNA sequence: TGTGCCACCAATCCACAGGTCGAATGGAACTCTGGGGCCAACGTCCTGACTTTC.

The chain carries TRBV19 and TRBJ2-6; 9 bases agree with TRBD1. The V and J ends lost 4 bases and 1 base, in that order; junction bases with no gene match: 2. Germline V gene data show CDR1 as LNHDA and CDR2 as SQIVND (reference sequence). The CDR3 is 16 residues long. This CDR3 is CASSTQGASGANVLTF. In DNA, the CDR3 is TGTGCCAGTAGTACACAGGGGGCGTCTGGGGCCAACGTCCTGACTTTC.

This CDR3 is CASSPLSYEQYV. CDR3 bases: TGTGCCAGCAGTCCTCTATCCTACGAGCAGTACGTC. The chain carries TRBV2 and TRBJ2-7; no clear D gene. Trimming took 5 bases from V and 1 from J, leaving 6 bases between them. The CDR3 is made up of 12 amino acids. Per the germline V gene, CDR1 is SNHLY and CDR2 is FYNNEI.

This chain joins TRBV18 and TRBJ2-1; 7 positions match TRBD2. The V gene's germline CDR1 is KGHSH and CDR2 LQKENI. The V gene end was trimmed by 3 bases and the J gene end by 7 bases; junction bases not matched to a gene: 6. CDR3 length: 14 residues. DNA for the CDR3: TGTGCCAGCTCACCGACTAGCAGTAAGAATGAGCAGTTCTTC. Translated, it gives CASSPTSSKNEQFF.

The J gene is TRBJ1-5, the V gene TRBV7-5; the D call TRBD1 from the table was never checked on the DNA. TRBV7-5 corresponds to a pseudogene. This CDR3 has 18 residues. The CDR3, as DNA: TGTGCCAGAAGCTTATTACCGAGGCCGGACAGGGAGGATCAGCCCCAGCATTTT. Translating it yields CARSLLPRPDREDQPQHF.

Comment on this clone: One junction end disagrees with the germline gene, perhaps due to a read error. This sequence joins TRBV19 and TRBJ2-7; 8 bases fit TRBD2. CDR3 length: 14 amino acids. CDR1 and CDR2 from the germline V gene are LNHDA and SQIVND (reference sequence). CDR3 DNA sequence: TGTGCCAGTAGTGGGACTAGAAGCTCCCACGAGCAGTACTTC. Translation gives CASSGTRSSHEQYF.

The chain combines TRBV5-1 with TRBJ1-1, with 7 bases that match TRBD1. Germline V CDR1 and CDR2: SGHRS, YFSETQ. Germline trimming cut 4 bases from V and 0 bases from J; bases unmatched to any gene: 6. CDR3 length equals 15 residues. This CDR3 is CASSPGQALNTEAFF. CDR3 sequence (DNA): TGCGCCAGCAGCCCCGGACAGGCCCTGAACACTGAAGCTTTCTTT.

The table lists this clone with a few counts. V gene TRBV29-1 combines with J gene TRBJ1-2; no definite D call. The length of the CDR3 is 11 residues. Germline CDR1 and CDR2: SQVTM and ANQGSEA. V gave up 6 bases and J gave up 8 bases, with 13 bases separating them. CDR3 sequence: CSVEEKLGYTF. CDR3 in DNA: TGCAGCGTAGAGGAAAAATTGGGCTACACCTTC. The full variable domain, with the rest looked up from reference TRBV29-1 and TRBJ1-2, is SAVISQKPSRDICQRGTSLTIQCQVDSQVTMMFWYRQQPGQSLTLIATANQGSEATYESGFVIDKFPISRPNLTFSTLTVSNMSPEDSSIYLCSVEEKLGYTFGSGTRLTVV.

V usage is TRBV19 and J usage is TRBJ2-6; 10 nucleotides agree with TRBD1. There are 17 residues in the CDR3. J lost 2 bases, V lost 5 bases, and 6 bases had no gene match. Germline V gene lookup returns CDR1 LNHDA and CDR2 SQIVND (reference sequence). The CDR3 DNA is TGTGCCAGTAGTGGGACAGGGGTATATGCTGGGGCCAACGTCCTGACTTTC. It codes for CASSGTGVYAGANVLTF.

This clone came up once. The V gene is TRBV30, the J gene TRBJ1-4; D is perhaps TRBD1 (6 bases). The CDR3 extends over 15 amino acids. V lost 8 bases, J lost 0 bases, and 16 bases lay in between. Germline values: CDR1 GTSNPN, CDR2 SVGIG (reference sequence). For the CDR3, the DNA is TGTGCCGGGACATCAGGAGGTACAACTAATGAAAAACTGTTTTTT. It specifies CAGTSGGTTNEKLFF.

The V call is TRBV11-1, the J call TRBJ2-7; tentatively, D is TRBD2 (6 bases). This CDR3 has 15 amino acids. V was shortened by 2 bases and J by 0 bases, with 11 bases between the two germline ends. Germline V CDR1 and CDR2: SGHAT, FQDESV (reference sequence). The CDR3 bases are TGTGCCAGCAGCTTAATAACTAGCTTCTCCTACGAGCAGTACTTC. This translates into CASSLITSFSYEQYF.

The rearrangement joins TRBV9 to TRBJ1-1; TRBD1 is a possible D gene (5 bases). V lost 4 bases, J lost 1 base, and 11 bases lay in between. This CDR3 contains 14 residues. Germline CDR1 reads SGDLS; CDR2 reads YYNGEE. The CDR3 sequence: CASSLSGANTEAFF. Written as DNA, the CDR3 is TGTGCCAGCAGCTTAAGTGGGGCGAACACTGAAGCTTTCTTT. Full variable domain (missing parts from reference TRBV9 and TRBJ1-1): DSGVTQTPKHLITATGQRVTLRCSPRSGDLSVYWYQQSLDQGLQFLIQYYNGEERAKGNILERFSAQQFPDLHSELNLSSLELGDSALYFCASSLSGANTEAFFGQGTRLTVV.

This chain connects TRBV5-1 to TRBJ2-7, with 7 bases fitting TRBD2. Germline V CDR1 and CDR2: SGHRS, YFSETQ. V lost 3 bases and J lost 3; bases outside the gene matches: 0. The CDR3 runs 12 residues. The CDR3 DNA is TGCGCCAGCAGCTCTAGCGGCTACGAGCAGTACTTC. Translated: CASSSSGYEQYF.

The rearrangement links TRBV18 to TRBJ1-3; 9 bases are shared with TRBD1. CDR1 KGHSH and CDR2 LQKENI come from the germline V gene. V was clipped by 1 base and J by 3 bases; unmatched bases: 4. This CDR3 has 16 amino acids. CDR3 coding DNA: TGTGCCAGCTCACCACTCTGGGACAGGGATGGAAACACCATATATTTT. Its protein product is CASSPLWDRDGNTIYF.